The entry that follows covers one T cell receptor (beta chain) sequence. The antigen remains undetermined. The sample originates from a study of T-cell memory formation after mild COVID-19. Study findings and constraints: Mostly located in CM and EM were contracting CD4+ clones, with contracting CD8+ clones located in EMRA. Prior to infection, memory already included some responding clones, suggesting cross-reactive memory joined.

V lost 3 bases and J lost 1, with 8 bases in between. The CDR3 extends over 13 amino acids. Germline V lookup: CDR1 DFQATT, CDR2 SNEGSKA (reference sequence). After 5'RACE with constant-segment primers, TCR alpha and TCR beta cDNA libraries carrying sample barcodes and UMIs were obtained. Each CDR3 protein is one row after TCRdb ran MiXCR on the 5' RACE reads. The sample has roughly 450,000 distinct CDR3 sequences, more than 15% seen once; the top ten hold 20% to 25%. The genes are TRBV20-1 and TRBJ2-3; no definite D call. The clonotype was recovered from a young man who had mild COVID-19 (a few samples of this study predate the infection). Cell type and time point are not known. The specimen was PBMCs or a T cell subset sorted from them (not recorded which). The CDR3 DNA follows: TGCAGTGCTAGTTGGGTCGGCACAGATACGCAGTATTTT. This codes for CSASWVGTDTQYF.